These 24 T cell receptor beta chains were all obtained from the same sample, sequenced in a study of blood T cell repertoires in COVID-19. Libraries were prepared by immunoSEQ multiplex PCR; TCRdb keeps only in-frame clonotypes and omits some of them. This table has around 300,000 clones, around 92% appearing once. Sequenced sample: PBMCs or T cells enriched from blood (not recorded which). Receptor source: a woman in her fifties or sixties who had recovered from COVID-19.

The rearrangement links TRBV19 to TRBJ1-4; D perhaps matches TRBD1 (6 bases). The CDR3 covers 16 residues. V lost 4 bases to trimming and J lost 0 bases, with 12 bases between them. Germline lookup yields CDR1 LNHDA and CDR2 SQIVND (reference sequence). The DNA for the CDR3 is TGTGCCAGTAGTACCGGGGACACCTCAACTAATGAAAAACTGTTTTTT. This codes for CASSTGDTSTNEKLFF. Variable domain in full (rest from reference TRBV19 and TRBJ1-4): DGGITQSPKYLFRKEGQNVTLSCEQNLNHDAMYWYRQDPGQGLRLIYYSQIVNDFQKGDIAEGYSVSREKKESFPLTVTSAQKNPTAFYLCASSTGDTSTNEKLFFGSGTQLSVL.

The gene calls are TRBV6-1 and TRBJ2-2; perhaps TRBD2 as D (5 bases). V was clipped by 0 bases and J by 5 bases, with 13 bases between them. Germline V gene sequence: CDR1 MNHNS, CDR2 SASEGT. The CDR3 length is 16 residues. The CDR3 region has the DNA TGTGCCAGCAGTGAAGCGGGTCTGCGAGGGACCGGGGAGCTGTTTTTT. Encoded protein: CASSEAGLRGTGELFF.

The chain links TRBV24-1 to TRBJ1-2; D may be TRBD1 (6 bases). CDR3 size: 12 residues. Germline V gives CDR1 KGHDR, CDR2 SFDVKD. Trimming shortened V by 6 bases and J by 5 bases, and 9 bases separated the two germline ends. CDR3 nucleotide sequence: TGTGCCACCAGTTCAGGGGTTTATGGCTACACCTTC. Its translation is CATSSGVYGYTF.

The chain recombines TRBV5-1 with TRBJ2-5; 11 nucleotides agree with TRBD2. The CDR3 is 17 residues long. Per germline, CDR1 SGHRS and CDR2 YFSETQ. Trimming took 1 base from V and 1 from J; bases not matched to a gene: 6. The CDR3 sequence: CASSLKLAGGSQETQYF. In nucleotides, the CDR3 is TGCGCCAGCAGCTTGAAGCTAGCGGGGGGTTCCCAAGAGACCCAGTACTTC.

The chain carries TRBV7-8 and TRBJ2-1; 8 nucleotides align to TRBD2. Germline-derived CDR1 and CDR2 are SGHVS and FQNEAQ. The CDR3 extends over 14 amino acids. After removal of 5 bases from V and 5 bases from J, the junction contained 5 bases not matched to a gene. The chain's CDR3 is CASSPGGANNEQFF. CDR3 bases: TGTGCCAGCAGCCCCGGGGGGGCGAACAATGAGCAGTTCTTC. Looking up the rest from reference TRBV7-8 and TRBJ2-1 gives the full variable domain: GAGVSQSPRYKVAKRGQDVALRCDPISGHVSLFWYQQALGQGPEFLTYFQNEAQLDKSGLPSDRFFAERPEGSVSTLKIQRTQQEDSAVYLCASSPGGANNEQFFGPGTRLTVL.

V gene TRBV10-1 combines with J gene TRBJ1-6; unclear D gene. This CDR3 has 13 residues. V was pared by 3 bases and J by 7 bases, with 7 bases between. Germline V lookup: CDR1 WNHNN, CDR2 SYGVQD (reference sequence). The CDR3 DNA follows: TGCGCCAGCAGTGACGGGGTGAATTCACCCCTCCACTTT. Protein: CASSDGVNSPLHF.

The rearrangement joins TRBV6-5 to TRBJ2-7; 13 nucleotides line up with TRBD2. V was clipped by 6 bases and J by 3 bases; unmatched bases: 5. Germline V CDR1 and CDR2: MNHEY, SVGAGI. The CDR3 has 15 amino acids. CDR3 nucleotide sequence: TGTGCCAGCAGGGCGAGACTAGCGGGGGGCTACGAGCAGTACTTC. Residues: CASRARLAGGYEQYF.

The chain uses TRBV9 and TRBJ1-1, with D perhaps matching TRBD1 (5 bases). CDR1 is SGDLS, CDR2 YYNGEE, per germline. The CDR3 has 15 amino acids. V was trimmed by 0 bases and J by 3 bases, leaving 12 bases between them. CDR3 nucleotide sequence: TGTGCCAGCAGCGTAGAGGGACTGGGGGACACTGAAGCTTTCTTT. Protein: CASSVEGLGDTEAFF.

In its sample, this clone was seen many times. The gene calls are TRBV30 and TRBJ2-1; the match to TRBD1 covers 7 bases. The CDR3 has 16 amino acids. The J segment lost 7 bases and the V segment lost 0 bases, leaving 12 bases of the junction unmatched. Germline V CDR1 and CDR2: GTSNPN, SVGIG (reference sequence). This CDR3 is CAWSVSWQGVGNEQFF. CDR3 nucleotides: TGTGCCTGGAGTGTATCGTGGCAGGGGGTTGGGAATGAGCAGTTCTTC.

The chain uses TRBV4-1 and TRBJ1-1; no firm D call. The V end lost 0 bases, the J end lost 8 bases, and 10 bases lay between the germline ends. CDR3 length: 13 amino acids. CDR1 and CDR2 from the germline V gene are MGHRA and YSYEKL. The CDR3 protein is CASSQENVVEAFF. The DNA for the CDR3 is TGCGCCAGCAGCCAAGAAAATGTAGTGGAAGCTTTCTTT.

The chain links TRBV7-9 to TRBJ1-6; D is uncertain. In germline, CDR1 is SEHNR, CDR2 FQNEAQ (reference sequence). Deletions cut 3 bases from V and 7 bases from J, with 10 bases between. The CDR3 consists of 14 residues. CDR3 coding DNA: TGTGCCAGCAGCTTGACCCTCGGGAATTCACCCCTCCACTTT. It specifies CASSLTLGNSPLHF.

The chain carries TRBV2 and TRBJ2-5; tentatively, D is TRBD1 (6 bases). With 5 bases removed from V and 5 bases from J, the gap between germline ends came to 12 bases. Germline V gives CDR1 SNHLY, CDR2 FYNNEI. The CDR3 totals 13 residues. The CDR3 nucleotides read TGTGCCAGCAGTCAAGACAGGTCGGAGACCCAGTACTTC. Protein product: CASSQDRSETQYF. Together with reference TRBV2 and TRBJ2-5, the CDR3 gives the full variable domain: EPEVTQTPSHQVTQMGQEVILRCVPISNHLYFYWYRQILGQKVEFLVSFYNNEISEKSEIFDDQFSVERPDGSNFTLKIRSTKLEDSAMYFCASSQDRSETQYFGPGTRLLVL.

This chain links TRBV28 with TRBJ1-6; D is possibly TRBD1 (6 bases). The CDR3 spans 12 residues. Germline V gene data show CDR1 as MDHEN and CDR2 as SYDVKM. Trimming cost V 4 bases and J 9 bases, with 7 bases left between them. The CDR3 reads CASSSRGSPLHF. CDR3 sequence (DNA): TGTGCCAGCAGTTCCAGGGGTTCACCCCTCCACTTT.

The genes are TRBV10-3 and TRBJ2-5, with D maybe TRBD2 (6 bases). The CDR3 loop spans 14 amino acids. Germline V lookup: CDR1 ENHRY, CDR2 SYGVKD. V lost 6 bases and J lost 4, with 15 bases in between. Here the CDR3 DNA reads TGTGCCATCAGGGAGGGACTCGAGGTAGAGACCCAGTACTTC. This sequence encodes CAIREGLEVETQYF.

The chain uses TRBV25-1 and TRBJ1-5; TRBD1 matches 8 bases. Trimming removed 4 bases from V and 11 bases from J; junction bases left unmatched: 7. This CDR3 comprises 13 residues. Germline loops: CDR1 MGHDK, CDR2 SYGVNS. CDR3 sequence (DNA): TGTGCCAGCAGTGCGACAGGGGAGAGGGCCCAGCATTTT. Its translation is CASSATGERAQHF.

CDR3 bases: TGCGCCAGCAGCTTGGGGACTTCTGGAAACACCATATATTTT. Encoded protein: CASSLGTSGNTIYF. The chain couples TRBV5-1 to TRBJ1-3; no firm D call. The CDR3 length is 14 residues. V was shortened by 0 bases and J by 1 base, with 5 bases between the two germline ends. CDR1 is SGHRS, CDR2 YFSETQ, per germline. Full variable domain (remainder filled in from reference TRBV5-1 and TRBJ1-3): KAGVTQTPRYLIKTRGQQVTLSCSPISGHRSVSWYQQTPGQGLQFLFEYFSETQRNKGNFPGRFSGRQFSNSRSEMNVSTLELGDSALYLCASSLGTSGNTIYFGEGSWLTVV.

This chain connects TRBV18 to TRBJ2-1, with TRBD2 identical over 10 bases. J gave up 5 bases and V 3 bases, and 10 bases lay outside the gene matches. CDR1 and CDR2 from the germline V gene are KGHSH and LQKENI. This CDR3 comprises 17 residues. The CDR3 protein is CASSPPRSGGANNEQFF. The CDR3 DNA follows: TGTGCCAGCTCACCCCCCCGCAGCGGGGGGGCGAACAATGAGCAGTTCTTC.

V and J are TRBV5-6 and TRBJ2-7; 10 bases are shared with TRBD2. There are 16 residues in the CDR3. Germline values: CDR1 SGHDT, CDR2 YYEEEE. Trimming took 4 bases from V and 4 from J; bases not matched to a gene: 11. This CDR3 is CASSTRASGSLYEQYF. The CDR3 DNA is TGTGCCAGCAGCACCCGGGCTAGCGGGAGTCTTTACGAGCAGTACTTC.

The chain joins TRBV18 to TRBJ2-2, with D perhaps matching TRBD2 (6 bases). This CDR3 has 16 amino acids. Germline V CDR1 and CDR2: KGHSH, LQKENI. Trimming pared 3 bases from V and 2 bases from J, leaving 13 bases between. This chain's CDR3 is CASSPWTTGNTGELFF. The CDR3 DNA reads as TGTGCCAGCTCACCGTGGACTACAGGCAACACCGGGGAGCTGTTTTTT.

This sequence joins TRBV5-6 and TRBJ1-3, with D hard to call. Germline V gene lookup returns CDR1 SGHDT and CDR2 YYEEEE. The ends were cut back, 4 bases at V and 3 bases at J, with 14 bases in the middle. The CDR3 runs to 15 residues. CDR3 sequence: CASSPGGGLGNTIYF. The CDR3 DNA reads TGTGCCAGCAGCCCCGGTGGAGGGCTTGGAAACACCATATATTTT. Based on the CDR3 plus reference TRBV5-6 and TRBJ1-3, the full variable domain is DAGVTQSPTHLIKTRGQQVTLRCSPKSGHDTVSWYQQALGQGPQFIFQYYEEEERQRGNFPDRFSGHQFPNYSSELNVNALLLGDSALYLCASSPGGGLGNTIYFGEGSWLTVV.

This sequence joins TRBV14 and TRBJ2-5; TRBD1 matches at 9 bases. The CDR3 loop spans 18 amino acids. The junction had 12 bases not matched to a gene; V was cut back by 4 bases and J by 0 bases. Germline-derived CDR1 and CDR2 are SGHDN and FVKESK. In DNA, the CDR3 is TGTGCCAGCAGCCTAAGGGACAGGGCTAATGTCGACCAAGAGACCCAGTACTTC. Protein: CASSLRDRANVDQETQYF.

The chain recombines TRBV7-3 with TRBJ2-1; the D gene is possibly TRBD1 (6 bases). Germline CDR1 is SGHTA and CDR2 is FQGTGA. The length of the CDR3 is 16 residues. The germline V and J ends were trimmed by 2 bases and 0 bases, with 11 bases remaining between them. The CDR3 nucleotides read TGTGCCAGCAGCTTACGTGCAGGGGCCTCCTACAATGAGCAGTTCTTC. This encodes CASSLRAGASYNEQFF.

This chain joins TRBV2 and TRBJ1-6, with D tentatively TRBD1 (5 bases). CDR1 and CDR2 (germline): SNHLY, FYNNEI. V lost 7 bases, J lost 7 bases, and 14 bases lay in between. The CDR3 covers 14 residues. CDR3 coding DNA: TGTGCCAGCACAGGGTTTTTATCCAATTCACCCCTCCACTTT. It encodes CASTGFLSNSPLHF.

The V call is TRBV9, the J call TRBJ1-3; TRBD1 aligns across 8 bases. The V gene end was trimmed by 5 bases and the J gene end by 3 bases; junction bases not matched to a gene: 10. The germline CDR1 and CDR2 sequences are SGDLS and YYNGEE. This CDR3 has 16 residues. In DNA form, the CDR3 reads TGTGCCAGCAGACCGCAGCCGGACAGGGTTGGAAACACCATATATTTT. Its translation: CASRPQPDRVGNTIYF.